The source of this TCR beta chain is a study of T cells in localized non-small cell lung cancer. Generated by immunoSEQ multiplex PCR, the TCRdb table keeps only in-frame clones and is missing some. The data hold under 35,000 clones, with roughly 78% observed a single time. Germline V gene data show CDR1 as MNHNS and CDR2 as SASEGT. Trimming took off 2 bases at V and 5 bases at J, with 3 bases between the two ends. The CDR3 is 11 amino acids. The receptor comes from a male donor older than 55 with stage III squamous cell lung carcinoma. This sample comprised peripheral blood, obtained before any cancer treatment. The chain combines TRBV6-1 with TRBJ2-5; no reliable D call. The CDR3: CASSEQETQYF. Written as DNA, the CDR3 is TGTGCCAGCAGTGAACAGGAGACCCAGTACTTC.